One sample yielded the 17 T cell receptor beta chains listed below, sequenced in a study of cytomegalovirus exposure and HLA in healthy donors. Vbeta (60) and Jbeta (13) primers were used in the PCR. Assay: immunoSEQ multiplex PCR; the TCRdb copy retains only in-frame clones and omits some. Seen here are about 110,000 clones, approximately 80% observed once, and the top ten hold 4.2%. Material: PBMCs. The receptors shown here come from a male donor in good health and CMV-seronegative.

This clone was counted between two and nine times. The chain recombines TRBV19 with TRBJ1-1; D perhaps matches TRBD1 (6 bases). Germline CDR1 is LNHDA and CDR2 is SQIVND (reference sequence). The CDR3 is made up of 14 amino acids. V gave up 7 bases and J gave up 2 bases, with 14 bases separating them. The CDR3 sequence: CASTADRRNTEAFF. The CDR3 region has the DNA TGTGCCAGTACAGCAGACAGGAGAAACACTGAAGCTTTCTTT.

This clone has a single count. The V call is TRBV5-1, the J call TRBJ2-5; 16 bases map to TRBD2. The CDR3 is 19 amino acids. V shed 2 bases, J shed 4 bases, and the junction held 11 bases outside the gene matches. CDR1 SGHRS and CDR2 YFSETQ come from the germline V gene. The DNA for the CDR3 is TGCGCCAGCAGCTTTCTCGGGGGACTAGCGGGAGGGCCCCCAGAGACCCAGTACTTC. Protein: CASSFLGGLAGGPPETQYF. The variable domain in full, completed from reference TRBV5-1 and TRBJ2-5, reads KAGVTQTPRYLIKTRGQQVTLSCSPISGHRSVSWYQQTPGQGLQFLFEYFSETQRNKGNFPGRFSGRQFSNSRSEMNVSTLELGDSALYLCASSFLGGLAGGPPETQYFGPGTRLLVL.

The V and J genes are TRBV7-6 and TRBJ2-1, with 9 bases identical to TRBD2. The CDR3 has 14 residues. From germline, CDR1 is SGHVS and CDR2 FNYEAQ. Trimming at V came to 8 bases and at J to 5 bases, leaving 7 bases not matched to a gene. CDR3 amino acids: CASVGLASHNEQFF. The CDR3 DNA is TGTGCCAGCGTCGGACTAGCGTCTCACAATGAGCAGTTCTTC.

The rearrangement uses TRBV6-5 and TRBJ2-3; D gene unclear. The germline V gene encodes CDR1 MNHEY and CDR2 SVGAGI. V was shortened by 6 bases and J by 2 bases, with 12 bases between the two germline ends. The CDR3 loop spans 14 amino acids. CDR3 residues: CASSPEIATDTQYF. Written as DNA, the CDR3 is TGTGCCAGCAGCCCCGAGATAGCCACAGATACGCAGTATTTT.

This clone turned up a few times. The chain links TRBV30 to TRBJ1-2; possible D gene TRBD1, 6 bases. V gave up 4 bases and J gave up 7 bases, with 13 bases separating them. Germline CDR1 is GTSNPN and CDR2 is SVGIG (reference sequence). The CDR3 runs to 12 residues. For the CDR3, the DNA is TGTGCCTGGAATGCAGGGGTGGGTGGCTACACCTTC. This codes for CAWNAGVGGYTF.

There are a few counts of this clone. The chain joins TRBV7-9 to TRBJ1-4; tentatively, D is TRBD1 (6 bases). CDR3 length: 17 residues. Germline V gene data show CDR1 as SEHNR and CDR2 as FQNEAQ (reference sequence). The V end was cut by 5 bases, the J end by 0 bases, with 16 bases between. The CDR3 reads CASSPGGRGATNEKLFF. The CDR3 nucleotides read TGTGCCAGCAGCCCCGGCGGCAGGGGTGCAACTAATGAAAAACTGTTTTTT.

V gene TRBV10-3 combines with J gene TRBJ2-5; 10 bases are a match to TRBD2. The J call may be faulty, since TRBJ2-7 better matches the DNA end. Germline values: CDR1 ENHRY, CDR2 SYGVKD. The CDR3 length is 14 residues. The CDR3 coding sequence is TGTGCCATCAGGGCTAGCGGGGGTCCCTACGAGCAGTACTTC. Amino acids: CAIRASGGPYEQYF.

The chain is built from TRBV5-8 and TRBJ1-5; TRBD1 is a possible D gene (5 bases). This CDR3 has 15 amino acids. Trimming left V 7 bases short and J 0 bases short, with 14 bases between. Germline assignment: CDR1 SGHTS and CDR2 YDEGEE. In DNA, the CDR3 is TGTGCCAGCGGGGCAGGTATTTATAGCAATCAGCCCCAGCATTTT. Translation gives CASGAGIYSNQPQHF.

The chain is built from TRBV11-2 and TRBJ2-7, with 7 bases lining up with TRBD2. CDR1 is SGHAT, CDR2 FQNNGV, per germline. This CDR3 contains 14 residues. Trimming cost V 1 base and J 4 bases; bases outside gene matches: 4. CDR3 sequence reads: CASSLGGRGYEQYF. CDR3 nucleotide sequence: TGTGCCAGCAGCTTAGGGGGGAGGGGTTACGAGCAGTACTTC.

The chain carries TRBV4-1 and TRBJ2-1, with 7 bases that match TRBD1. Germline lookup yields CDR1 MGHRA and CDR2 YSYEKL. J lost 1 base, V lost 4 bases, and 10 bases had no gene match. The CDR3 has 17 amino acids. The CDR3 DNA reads TGCGCCAGCAGCCTCTACCACCCGGGACAGTCCTACAATGAGCAGTTCTTC. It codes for CASSLYHPGQSYNEQFF.

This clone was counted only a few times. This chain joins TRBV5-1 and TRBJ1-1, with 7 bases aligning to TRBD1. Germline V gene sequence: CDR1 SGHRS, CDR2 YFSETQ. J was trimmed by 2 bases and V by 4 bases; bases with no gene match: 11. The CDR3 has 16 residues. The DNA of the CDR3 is TGCGCCAGCAGCCTACCCCTAGGGACAGTAAACACTGAAGCTTTCTTT. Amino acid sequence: CASSLPLGTVNTEAFF.

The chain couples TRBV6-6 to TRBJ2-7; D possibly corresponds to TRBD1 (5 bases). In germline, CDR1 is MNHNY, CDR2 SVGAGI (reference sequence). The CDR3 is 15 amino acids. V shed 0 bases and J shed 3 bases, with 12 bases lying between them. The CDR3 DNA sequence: TGTGCCAGCAGTTACTCGTTAAGGACAAACTACGAGCAGTACTTC. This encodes CASSYSLRTNYEQYF.

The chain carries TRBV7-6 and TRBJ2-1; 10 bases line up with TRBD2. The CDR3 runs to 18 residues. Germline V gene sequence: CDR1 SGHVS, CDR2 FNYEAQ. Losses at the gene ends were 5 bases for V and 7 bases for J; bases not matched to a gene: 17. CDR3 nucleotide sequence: TGTGCCAGCAGCCAGCGTCAAAATCTAGCGGGAGAGCGGAATGAGCAGTTCTTC. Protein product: CASSQRQNLAGERNEQFF.

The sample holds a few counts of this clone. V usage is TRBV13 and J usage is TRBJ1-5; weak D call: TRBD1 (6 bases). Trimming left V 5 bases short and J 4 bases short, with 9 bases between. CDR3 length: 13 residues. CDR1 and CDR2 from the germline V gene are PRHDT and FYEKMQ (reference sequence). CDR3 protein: CASSEGGNQPQHF. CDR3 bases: TGTGCCAGCAGCGAGGGGGGGAATCAGCCCCAGCATTTT. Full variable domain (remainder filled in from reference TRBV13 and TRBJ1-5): AAGVIQSPRHLIKEKRETATLKCYPIPRHDTVYWYQQGPGQDPQFLISFYEKMQSDKGSIPDRFSAQQFSDYHSELNMSSLELGDSALYFCASSEGGNQPQHFGDGTRLSIL.

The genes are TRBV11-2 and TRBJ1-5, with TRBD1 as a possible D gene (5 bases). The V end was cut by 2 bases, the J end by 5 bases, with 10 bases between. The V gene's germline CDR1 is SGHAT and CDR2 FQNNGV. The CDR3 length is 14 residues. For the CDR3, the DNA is TGTGCCAGCAGCTTAAAACCGGGGGATCAGCCCCAGCATTTT. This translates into CASSLKPGDQPQHF.

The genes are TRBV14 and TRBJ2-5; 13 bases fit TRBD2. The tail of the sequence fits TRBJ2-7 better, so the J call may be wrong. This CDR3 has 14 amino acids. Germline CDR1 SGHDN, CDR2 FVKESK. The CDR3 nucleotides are TGTGCCAGCAGACTAGCGGGAGGGTCCTACGAGCAGTACTTC. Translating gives CASRLAGGSYEQYF.

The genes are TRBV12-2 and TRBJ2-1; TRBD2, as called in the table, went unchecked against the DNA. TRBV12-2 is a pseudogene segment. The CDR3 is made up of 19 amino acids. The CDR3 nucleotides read TGTGCAAGTCGCCCGCGGGGCTCCACCGGCGGGAGGTCCTACAATGAGCAGTTCTTC. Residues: CASRPRGSTGGRSYNEQFF.